This is a list of T cell receptor beta chains from one sample in a study of T cells in Graves' hyperthyroidism and ophthalmopathy. TCRdb called the multiplex PCR reads again in MiXCR, with one record for every CDR3 protein. The repertoire holds 400,000 to 600,000 distinct CDR3 sequences, with about 16% as singletons. The sequenced material came from blood. Receptors were obtained from a woman in her twenties or thirties with Graves' ophthalmopathy. The CDR3 runs from the conserved cysteine through the conserved F or W.

j_gene	v_gene	CDR3aa
TRBJ2-7	TRBV13	CASSGTDTRRRYEQYF
TRBJ1-1	TRBV7-3	CASSWQGANTEAFF
TRBJ1-1	TRBV19	CASSPGTVEAFF
TRBJ1-2	TRBV3-1	CASSQGSGAIGYTF
TRBJ2-1	TRBV12-3/TRBV12-4	CASSLESYNEQFF
TRBJ2-2	TRBV6-1	CASSKDRGGITGELFF
TRBJ2-2	TRBV14	CASSQVRLAWNTGELFF
TRBJ1-1	TRBV19	CASSLGARRTEAFF
TRBJ2-6	TRBV28	CASSLSGRTTGANVLTF
TRBJ2-2	TRBV5-4	CASSLSGEGGELFF
TRBJ1-2	TRBV7-9	CASSATGLAYGYTF
TRBJ2-5	TRBV6-1	CASSEGGSQETQYF
TRBJ2-1	TRBV13	CASSLGLAGIDEQFF
TRBJ2-2	TRBV18	CASSPPPGTGELFF
TRBJ2-1	TRBV3-1	CASSPWAGGYNEQFF
TRBJ2-1	TRBV20-1	CSATPRINEQFF
TRBJ1-1	TRBV5-5	CASSLDRPNTEAFF
TRBJ2-1	TRBV12-3/TRBV12-4	CASSSQGTPVNEQFF
TRBJ2-7	TRBV10-3	CAIRGDGGVEQYF
TRBJ2-1	TRBV2	CATRLAGALNEQFF
TRBJ2-7	TRBV27	CASSSHSGTYEQYF
TRBJ2-7	TRBV6-1	CASSYGEVDEQYF
TRBJ1-1	TRBV12-3/TRBV12-4	CASSSVITNTEAFF
TRBJ1-4	TRBV6-1	CASSDIPGKLFF
TRBJ1-5	TRBV7-2	CASSSGGMNQPQHF
TRBJ2-7	TRBV10-3	CAISEPGYEQYF
TRBJ2-5	TRBV6-1	CASSEGRTRQETQYF
TRBJ2-1	TRBV20-1	CSAPDRGWNNEQFF
TRBJ2-3	TRBV28	CASSLNRGTQYF
TRBJ1-3	TRBV6-1	CASKVALVLGSGNTIYF
TRBJ2-3	TRBV7-3	CASSLSRGISTDTQYF
TRBJ2-3	TRBV5-1	CASSLAAVADTQYF
TRBJ2-2	TRBV18	CASSGMSGFNTWELFF
TRBJ2-1	TRBV24-1	CATSDADTGLNEQFF
TRBJ2-7	TRBV28	CASSWTGAREQYF
TRBJ2-3	TRBV7-8	CASSLGASGTRTDTQYF
TRBJ2-3	TRBV12-3/TRBV12-4	CASSFTREAYF